This TCR beta chain came from a study of T cell responses to AZD1222 COVID-19 vaccine. Study details: Recipients boosted at about 4 weeks or about 12 weeks are pooled. Study-level findings and limits: After two AZD1222 doses, spike-specific TCR breadth and depth rose versus day 0. Baseline serology detected seropositivity in only six AZD1222 recipients. Possibly, clonal diversity was underestimated; donors were largely white British and included more females.

The CDR3 totals 16 residues. V dropped 2 bases and J dropped 0 bases, with 13 bases sitting between them. Germline V gene lookup returns CDR1 MNHNS and CDR2 SASEGT. A remark on this clone: As yet, its antigen is unknown.

Sequencing used immunoSEQ multiplex PCR; TCRdb keeps in-frame clones, though not all of them. The repertoire holds about 140,000 clones, with over 75% as singletons. This chain links TRBV6-1 with TRBJ1-2; D is perhaps TRBD1 (5 bases). The receptor comes from an adult in good health. Sequences were derived from peripheral blood, sampled on day 0 of AZD1222 vaccination. CDR3 DNA: TGTGCCAGCAGTGAAATGGAATGGGGGACTAACTATGGCTACACCTTC. Protein: CASSEMEWGTNYGYTF.